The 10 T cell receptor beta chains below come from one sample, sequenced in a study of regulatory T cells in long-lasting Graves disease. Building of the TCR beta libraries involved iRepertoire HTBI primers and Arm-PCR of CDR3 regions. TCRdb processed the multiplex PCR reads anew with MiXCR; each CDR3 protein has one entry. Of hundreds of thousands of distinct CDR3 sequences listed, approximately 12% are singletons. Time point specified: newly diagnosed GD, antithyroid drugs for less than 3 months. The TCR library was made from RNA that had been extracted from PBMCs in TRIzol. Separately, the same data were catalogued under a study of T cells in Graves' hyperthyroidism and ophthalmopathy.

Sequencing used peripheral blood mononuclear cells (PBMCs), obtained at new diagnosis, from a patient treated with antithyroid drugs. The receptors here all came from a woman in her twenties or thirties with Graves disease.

In nucleotides, the CDR3 is TGTGCCAGCAGCCTTATGAAACTCGGCACTGAAGCTTTCTTT. Translation: CASSLMKLGTEAFF. The chain carries TRBV6-1 and TRBJ1-1; D unclear. There are 14 residues in the CDR3. The V gene's germline CDR1 is MNHNS and CDR2 SASEGT. V was trimmed by 6 bases and J by 4 bases, leaving 15 bases between them.

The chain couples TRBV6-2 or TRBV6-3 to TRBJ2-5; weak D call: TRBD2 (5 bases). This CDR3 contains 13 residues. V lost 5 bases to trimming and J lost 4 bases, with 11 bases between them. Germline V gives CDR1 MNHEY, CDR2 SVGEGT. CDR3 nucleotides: TGTGCCAGCAGTACCGGGATGGTAGAGACCCAGTACTTC. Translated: CASSTGMVETQYF.

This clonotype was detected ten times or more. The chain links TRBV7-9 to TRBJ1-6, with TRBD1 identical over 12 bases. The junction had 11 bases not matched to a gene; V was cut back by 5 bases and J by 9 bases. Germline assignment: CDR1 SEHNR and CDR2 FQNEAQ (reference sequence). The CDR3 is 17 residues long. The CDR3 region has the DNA TGTGCCAGCAGCCCCCCCGGGACAGGGGGCCGCATTTCACCCCTCCACTTT. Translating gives CASSPPGTGGRISPLHF.

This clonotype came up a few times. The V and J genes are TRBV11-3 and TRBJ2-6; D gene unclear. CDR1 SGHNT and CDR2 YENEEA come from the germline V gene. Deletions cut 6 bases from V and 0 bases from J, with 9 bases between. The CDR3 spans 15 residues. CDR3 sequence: CASSPRISGANVLTF. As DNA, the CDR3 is TGTGCCAGCAGTCCCCGGATCTCTGGGGCCAACGTCCTGACTTTC.

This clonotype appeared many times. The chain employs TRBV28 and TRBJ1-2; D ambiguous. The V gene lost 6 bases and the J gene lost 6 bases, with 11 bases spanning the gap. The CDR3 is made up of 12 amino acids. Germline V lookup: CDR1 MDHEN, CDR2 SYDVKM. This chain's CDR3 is CASSGVRDGYTF. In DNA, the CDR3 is TGTGCCAGCAGCGGGGTCAGAGATGGCTACACCTTC.

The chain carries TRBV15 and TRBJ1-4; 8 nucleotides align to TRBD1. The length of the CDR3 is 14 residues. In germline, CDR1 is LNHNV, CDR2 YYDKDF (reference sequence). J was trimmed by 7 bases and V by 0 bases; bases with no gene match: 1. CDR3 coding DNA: TGTGCCACCAGCAGAGATACAGGGGGTGAAAAACTGTTTTTT. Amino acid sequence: CATSRDTGGEKLFF.

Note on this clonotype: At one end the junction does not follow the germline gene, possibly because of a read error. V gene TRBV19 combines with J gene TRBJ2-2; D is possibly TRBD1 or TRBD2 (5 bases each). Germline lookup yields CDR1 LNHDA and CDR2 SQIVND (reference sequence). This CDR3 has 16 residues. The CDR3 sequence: CASSPPGQRGTGELVF. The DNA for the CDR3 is TGTGCCAGTAGCCCACCGGGGCAGAGGGGCACCGGGGAGCTGGTTTTT.

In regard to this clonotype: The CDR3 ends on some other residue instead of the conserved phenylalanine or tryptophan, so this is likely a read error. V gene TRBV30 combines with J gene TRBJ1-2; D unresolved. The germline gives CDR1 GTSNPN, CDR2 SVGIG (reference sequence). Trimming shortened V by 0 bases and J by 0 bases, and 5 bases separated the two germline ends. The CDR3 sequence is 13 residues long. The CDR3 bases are TGTGCCTGGAGTGTAAAGGCTAACTATGGCTACACCCTC. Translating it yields CAWSVKANYGYTL.

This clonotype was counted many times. As DNA, the CDR3 is TGTGCCAGCAGCCGACACGGTAGCAATCAGCCCCAGCATTTT. It translates to CASSRHGSNQPQHF. The chain uses TRBV11-2 and TRBJ1-5; the D is unclear. The CDR3 consists of 14 residues. Between the trimmed V and J ends, which lost 5 bases and 0 bases, there was a span of 8 bases. Germline V gene lookup returns CDR1 SGHAT and CDR2 FQNNGV.

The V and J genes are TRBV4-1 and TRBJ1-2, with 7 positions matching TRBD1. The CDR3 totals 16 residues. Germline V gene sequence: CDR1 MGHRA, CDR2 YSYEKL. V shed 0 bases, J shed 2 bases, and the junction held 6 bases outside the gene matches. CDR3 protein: CASSQEVTGANYGYTF. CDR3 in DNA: TGCGCCAGCAGCCAAGAAGTCACAGGGGCGAACTATGGCTACACCTTC.